The T cell receptor beta chain under discussion was sequenced for a study of Tregs in tolerant kidney transplant recipients. Findings and caveats of the study: Findings come from small patient numbers and require larger validation. Nucleotide sequences could not be compared across some patients' samples due to primer changes.

The CDR3 is 15 residues long. CDR1 and CDR2 (germline): GTSNPN, SVGIG (reference sequence). Recipients received nonmyeloablative bone marrow transplants from related graft donors, with transient mixed chimerism. Thawed PBMCs were FACS-sorted into unstimulated CD4+CD25+CD127- regulatory T cells, CD4+CD25- non-regulatory cells, CD4 and CD8 cells. Assay: immunoSEQ multiplex PCR; the TCRdb copy retains only in-frame clones and omits some. Of 50,000 to 65,000 clones in the sample, around 87% were seen once. For this clone: What it recognizes is unknown.

The TCR originated in a human patient who received a combined kidney and bone marrow transplant. Some T cells may possibly be graft donor cells. Sequences were derived from CD4+ T cells from blood (PBMCs), sampled 6 months after the transplant. V gene TRBV30 combines with J gene TRBJ2-5, with 10 bases lining up with TRBD1. The DNA end lines up better with TRBJ2-7; the J call may be wrong. In DNA form, the CDR3 reads TGTGCCTGGAGTGCCGACAGGGGGCACAACTACGAGCAGTACTTC. Its translation is CAWSADRGHNYEQYF.